The 14 T cell receptor beta chains below come from one sample, sequenced in a study of blood T cells in healthy people across ages. Primed by a sample-barcoded 5' primer and a J-beta primer mix, a second PCR proceeded for about 6 to 11 cycles. Using its own MiXCR run on the 5' RACE reads, TCRdb lists one record per CDR3 protein. The sample shows over a million distinct CDR3 sequences, 45% of them seen only once. The source material was blood. Every receptor here comes from an older woman in good health.

The V and J genes are TRBV11-2 and TRBJ2-3, with 7 bases fitting TRBD2. From germline, CDR1 is SGHAT and CDR2 FQNNGV. V lost 0 bases and J lost 3; bases outside the gene matches: 6. The CDR3 consists of 16 residues. The CDR3 protein is CASSLDPAGLTDTQYF. CDR3 DNA: TGTGCCAGCAGCTTAGATCCAGCGGGACTGACAGATACGCAGTATTTT. The variable domain in full, completed from reference TRBV11-2 and TRBJ2-3, reads EAGVAQSPRYKIIEKRQSVAFWCNPISGHATLYWYQQILGQGPKLLIQFQNNGVVDDSQLPKDRFSAERLKGVDSTLKIQPAKLEDSAVYLCASSLDPAGLTDTQYFGPGTRLTVL.

V and J are TRBV6-5 and TRBJ2-1, with 10 bases lining up with TRBD2. The J call is in doubt because the DNA end fits TRBJ2-7 better. CDR3 size: 15 residues. Germline loops: CDR1 MNHEY, CDR2 SVGAGI. The CDR3: CASSGGTSVVNEQYF. In DNA form, the CDR3 reads TGTGCCAGCAGCGGGGGGACTAGCGTTGTCAATGAGCAGTACTTC.

The sample holds many counts of this clonotype. The chain combines TRBV20-1 with TRBJ2-3, with 9 nucleotides matching TRBD2. This CDR3 is built from 16 residues. Germline CDR1 reads DFQATT; CDR2 reads SNEGSKA (reference sequence). The V and J ends lost 0 bases and 6 bases, in that order; junction bases with no gene match: 10. CDR3 loop: CSARDPAGGPADTQYF. The CDR3, as DNA: TGCAGTGCTAGAGATCCCGCGGGAGGGCCGGCGGATACGCAGTATTTT.

CDR3: CASTRLAGGTGELFF. The CDR3 nucleotides read TGTGCCAGCACCCGACTAGCGGGGGGCACCGGGGAGCTGTTTTTT. The chain combines TRBV12-3 or TRBV12-4 with TRBJ2-2; 13 nucleotides match TRBD2. V shed 7 bases and J 4 bases; nucleotides not matched to a gene: 3. The CDR3 loop spans 15 amino acids.

The sample holds a few counts of this clonotype. The V and J genes are TRBV4-2 and TRBJ2-1; no clear D. The V end lost 1 base, the J end lost 9 bases, and 10 bases lay between the germline ends. CDR3 size: 13 residues. Germline values: CDR1 LGHNA, CDR2 YNFKEQ. For the CDR3, the DNA is TGTGCCAGCAGCCAAGTAAGATCCGTTGAGCAGTTCTTC. This encodes CASSQVRSVEQFF.

The rearrangement joins TRBV9 to TRBJ2-1; no clear D gene. Per the germline V gene, CDR1 is SGDLS and CDR2 is YYNGEE. V was cut by 3 bases and J by 9 bases, with 7 bases left in between. CDR3 length equals 11 residues. The CDR3 is CASSDQIEQFF. The CDR3 region has the DNA TGTGCCAGCAGCGATCAAATTGAGCAGTTCTTC.

This clonotype was counted only a few times. The chain combines TRBV5-1 with TRBJ2-2; weak D call: TRBD1 (5 bases). CDR3 length: 15 amino acids. Per the germline V gene, CDR1 is SGHRS and CDR2 is YFSETQ. Between the trimmed V and J ends, which lost 4 bases and 6 bases, there was a span of 16 bases. The CDR3 region is CASSARDSRAGELFF. The CDR3 DNA is TGCGCCAGCAGCGCCAGGGATTCCCGGGCCGGGGAGCTGTTTTTT. Combining the CDR3 with reference TRBV5-1 and TRBJ2-2 gives the whole variable domain KAGVTQTPRYLIKTRGQQVTLSCSPISGHRSVSWYQQTPGQGLQFLFEYFSETQRNKGNFPGRFSGRQFSNSRSEMNVSTLELGDSALYLCASSARDSRAGELFFGEGSRLTVL.

This clonotype was counted ten times or more. The rearrangement joins TRBV27 to TRBJ1-1; D gene uncertain. Germline CDR1 is MNHEY and CDR2 is SMNVEV (reference sequence). The V and J ends lost 2 bases and 6 bases respectively, with 13 bases between them. The CDR3 is 14 amino acids. CDR3 sequence: CASSLIQSGPEAFF. In nucleotides, the CDR3 is TGTGCCAGCAGTTTAATCCAGTCGGGCCCTGAAGCTTTCTTT.

The rearrangement uses TRBV20-1 and TRBJ2-3; 7 nucleotides line up with TRBD2. Germline V gives CDR1 DFQATT, CDR2 SNEGSKA (reference sequence). V dropped 0 bases and J dropped 4; count of bases not matched to a gene: 7. This CDR3 is built from 15 residues. The CDR3 reads CSARDPSGYADTQYF. DNA of the CDR3: TGCAGTGCTAGAGACCCTAGCGGCTACGCAGATACGCAGTATTTT.

This clonotype has more than one count but fewer than ten. V and J are TRBV5-1 and TRBJ2-1, with D possibly being TRBD1 (7 bases). Germline-derived CDR1 and CDR2 are SGHRS and YFSETQ. V dropped 4 bases and J dropped 2 bases, with 13 bases sitting between them. The CDR3 length is 15 residues. In DNA, the CDR3 is TGCGCCAGCAGCCGATGGAGGGGGCCCTACAATGAGCAGTTCTTC. Protein: CASSRWRGPYNEQFF.

The chain carries TRBV20-1 and TRBJ2-7; 12 bases are shared with TRBD2. CDR1 is DFQATT, CDR2 SNEGSKA, per germline (reference sequence). V lost 0 bases to trimming and J lost 0 bases; unmatched junction nucleotides: 6. This CDR3 is 17 amino acids long. The DNA of the CDR3 is TGCAGTGCTAGAGATCTCCCTAGCGGGAGGGCCTCCTACGAGCAGTACTTC. Its protein is CSARDLPSGRASYEQYF.

There are a few counts of this clonotype. The V call is TRBV6-1, the J call TRBJ2-7, with D unresolved. V dropped 8 bases and J dropped 3 bases, with 5 bases sitting between them. The CDR3 totals 10 residues. Germline CDR1 and CDR2: MNHNS and SASEGT. CDR3 residues: CASYDYEQYF. As DNA, the CDR3 is TGTGCCAGCTACGACTACGAGCAGTACTTC.

Comment on this clonotype: Sequence at one end of the junction differs from germline and may be a read error. The genes are TRBV5-1 and TRBJ2-1, with 14 bases lining up with TRBD2. The DNA end is a closer match to TRBJ2-7, so the J assignment may be wrong. CDR1 and CDR2 (germline): SGHRS, YFSETQ. CDR3 length: 17 residues. CDR3 in DNA: TGCGCCGGCAGTTTCGGACTAGCGGGAGGAGGTTACAATGAGCAGTACTTC. This encodes CAGSFGLAGGGYNEQYF.

This clonotype has only a few counts. The CDR3 spells CASSPKEGVDTQYF. The DNA of the CDR3 is TGTGCCAGCTCACCTAAAGAGGGAGTAGATACGCAGTATTTT. The V call is TRBV18, the J call TRBJ2-3, with D possibly matching TRBD2 (5 bases). This CDR3 region has 14 residues. Trimming took 3 bases from V and 5 from J, leaving 12 bases between them. Germline V gene data show CDR1 as KGHSH and CDR2 as LQKENI.